The 18 T cell receptor beta chains below were found in one sample sequenced in a study of Graves' ophthalmopathy and Graves' hyperthyroidism. The authors amplified TCR beta CDR3 regions from RNA transcripts. First-round RT-PCR employed HTBI primers, with a second-round multiplex PCR after it. TCRdb redid the calling of the multiplex PCR reads with MiXCR, one entry per CDR3 protein. The table records 500,000 to 700,000 distinct CDR3 sequences, about 35% of them present only once. Sequences were obtained from peripheral blood or thyroid tissue (not recorded which). These receptors all come from an adult man with Graves' hyperthyroidism.

This clonotype was counted ten times or more. The chain uses TRBV7-9 and TRBJ1-1; perhaps TRBD1 as D (6 bases). CDR1 and CDR2 (germline): SEHNR, FQNEAQ (reference sequence). CDR3 size: 16 residues. Trimming left V 5 bases short and J 1 base short, with 17 bases between. In DNA, the CDR3 is TGTGCCAGCAGCCCAAACGCGGGGGCGGCGAACACTGAAGCTTTCTTT. It encodes CASSPNAGAANTEAFF.

In nucleotides, the CDR3 is TGTGCCATCAGTGGAGGAGGGGGCGGTTCACCCCTCCACTTT. This encodes CAISGGGGGSPLHF. This chain uses TRBV10-3 with TRBJ1-6; TRBD1 matches 7 bases. CDR3 length: 14 residues. Germline CDR1 reads ENHRY; CDR2 reads SYGVKD. V gave up 4 bases and J gave up 9 bases; unmatched junction bases: 6.

For this clonotype: Mismatch with germline at one junction end may stem from a read error. This chain connects TRBV7-7 to TRBJ2-5; TRBD2 matches 8 bases. Per germline, CDR1 SSHAT and CDR2 FNYEAQ (reference sequence). CDR3 size: 16 residues. The chain's CDR3 is CASSLSPGGTQGPQYF. The CDR3 DNA follows: TGTGCTAGCAGCTTATCCCCGGGAGGGACACAGGGACCGCAGTACTTC.

This clonotype occurred many times. The V gene is TRBV9, the J gene TRBJ2-5, with a weak D call TRBD1 (6 bases). The CDR3 sequence is 15 residues long. Deletions cut 5 bases from V and 7 bases from J, with 21 bases between. The germline CDR1 and CDR2 sequences are SGDLS and YYNGEE. DNA for the CDR3: TGTGCCAGCAGTTATGAGGACAGCACGTTTGGGACCCAGTACTTC. Amino acid sequence: CASSYEDSTFGTQYF.

The CDR3 bases are TGCAGCTTAGCGGAGTACCAAGAGACCCAGTACTTC. It yields the protein CSLAEYQETQYF. The chain joins TRBV29-1 to TRBJ2-5, with D possibly matching TRBD2 (6 bases). Germline V gene lookup returns CDR1 SQVTM and CDR2 ANQGSEA. The CDR3 is made up of 12 amino acids. Deletions cut 8 bases from V and 0 bases from J, with 10 bases between.

Remarks on this clonotype: Sequence at one end of the junction differs from germline and may be a read error. CDR3 sequence (DNA): TGCGCCAGCGGTGATGTCGGGTGCTCTTACGAGCAGTACTTC. Encoded protein: CASGDVGCSYEQYF. The chain joins TRBV10-2 to TRBJ2-7; D unresolved. The V gene's germline CDR1 is WSHSY and CDR2 SAAADI. The CDR3 has 14 amino acids.

This clonotype was seen ten or more times. The genes are TRBV29-1 and TRBJ2-7; no reliable D call. V dropped 1 base and J dropped 3 bases, with 7 bases sitting between them. CDR3 length: 12 amino acids. The germline CDR1 and CDR2 sequences are SQVTM and ANQGSEA. For the CDR3, the DNA is TGCAGCGTTGAAGCTTGGGACTACGAGCAGTACTTC. Amino acids: CSVEAWDYEQYF.

The chain is built from TRBV12-3 or TRBV12-4 and TRBJ2-3; possibly TRBD1 for D (5 bases). Trimming left V 2 bases short and J 10 bases short, with 13 bases between. The CDR3 length is 13 residues. Here the CDR3 reads CASSLNQGQAQYF. In DNA, the CDR3 is TGTGCCAGCAGTTTAAATCAGGGCCAGGCGCAGTATTTT.

Ten or more counts support this clonotype. V is TRBV7-8 and J is TRBJ1-1; D might be TRBD1 (6 bases). CDR1 and CDR2 from the germline V gene are SGHVS and FQNEAQ. Deletions cut 5 bases from V and 0 bases from J, with 13 bases between. The CDR3 totals 15 residues. The CDR3 nucleotides read TGTGCCAGCAGCCCGGACAGTTTCATGAACACTGAAGCTTTCTTT. Its protein product is CASSPDSFMNTEAFF.

Of note for this clonotype: A much larger clonotype is one base distant, so this may be a read error. V and J are TRBV11-2 and TRBJ2-5; 9 nucleotides align to TRBD2. Trimming at V came to 8 bases and at J to 4 bases, leaving 8 bases not matched to a gene. The germline gives CDR1 SGHAT, CDR2 FQNNGV. The CDR3 loop spans 14 amino acids. This CDR3 reads CASCRGGAGETQYF. The CDR3 bases are TGTGCCAGCTGCCGCGGGGGGGCGGGAGAGACCCAGTACTTC. Based on the CDR3 plus reference TRBV11-2 and TRBJ2-5, the full variable domain is EAGVAQSPRYKIIEKRQSVAFWCNPISGHATLYWYQQILGQGPKLLIQFQNNGVVDDSQLPKDRFSAERLKGVDSTLKIQPAKLEDSAVYLCASCRGGAGETQYFGPGTRLLVL.

This clonotype was counted between two and nine times. The rearrangement links TRBV28 to TRBJ2-7; TRBD2 is a possible D gene (5 bases). CDR1 and CDR2 (germline): MDHEN, SYDVKM. The CDR3 is 13 amino acids. Trimming stripped 3 bases from V and 3 bases from J, with 9 bases between. The CDR3: CASSFHSGYEQYF. The CDR3 DNA reads as TGTGCCAGCAGTTTTCACAGCGGCTACGAGCAGTACTTC.

This chain uses TRBV20-1 with TRBJ2-7; D remains unclear. The CDR3 runs to 16 residues. V was trimmed by 6 bases and J by 6 bases, leaving 27 bases between them. Germline V CDR1 and CDR2: DFQATT, SNEGSKA (reference sequence). CDR3 amino acids: CSAKEVAAFSRTEQYF. CDR3 bases: TGCAGTGCAAAGGAAGTGGCGGCTTTCTCGCGTACCGAGCAGTACTTC.

The V call is TRBV6-1, the J call TRBJ2-3, with D unresolved. CDR3 size: 13 residues. The V and J ends lost 3 bases and 4 bases respectively, with 8 bases between them. Germline loops: CDR1 MNHNS, CDR2 SASEGT. CDR3 nucleotide sequence: TGTGCCAGCAGTGATCGCCAAGCAGATACGCAGTATTTT. It yields the protein CASSDRQADTQYF.

The V gene is TRBV7-3, the J gene TRBJ2-6, with D perhaps matching TRBD2 (5 bases). V lost 4 bases and J lost 9, with 10 bases in between. CDR1 and CDR2 (germline): SGHTA, FQGTGA. This CDR3 contains 13 residues. CDR3 sequence reads: CASSYPRDNVLTF. The CDR3 DNA is TGTGCCAGCAGCTATCCACGGGACAACGTCCTGACTTTC.

The V gene is TRBV20-1, the J gene TRBJ2-5, with 7 bases fitting TRBD2. Germline values: CDR1 DFQATT, CDR2 SNEGSKA (reference sequence). With 2 bases clipped from V and 2 bases from J, the junction kept 5 bases outside the gene matches. The CDR3 length is 14 residues. The CDR3, as DNA: TGCAGTGCTAGACCTGAGCGGGGACAAGAGACCCAGTACTTC. Its protein is CSARPERGQETQYF.

This clonotype was seen repeatedly, ten times or more. The chain carries TRBV5-6 and TRBJ1-1, with D uncertain. Germline V gene lookup returns CDR1 SGHDT and CDR2 YYEEEE. The V end was cut by 2 bases, the J end by 0 bases, with 8 bases between. CDR3 length: 14 amino acids. The CDR3 sequence is CASSLGKLNTEAFF. In DNA, the CDR3 is TGTGCCAGCAGCTTAGGGAAACTGAACACTGAAGCTTTCTTT.

The chain is built from TRBV12-5 and TRBJ2-7; perhaps TRBD1 as D (6 bases). CDR1 is LGHNT and CDR2 is FRNRAP in the germline V gene. The CDR3 is 17 residues long. The V end was cut by 0 bases, the J end by 1 base, with 16 bases between. The CDR3 sequence is CASGLVPLTGMSYEQYF. The CDR3 coding sequence is TGTGCTAGTGGTTTGGTACCTCTCACAGGGATGTCCTACGAGCAGTACTTC.

This clonotype was detected many times. The rearrangement joins TRBV19 to TRBJ2-6; D gene unclear. Germline CDR1 reads LNHDA; CDR2 reads SQIVND (reference sequence). Trimming left V 0 bases short and J 0 bases short, with 18 bases between. The CDR3 is made up of 20 amino acids. CDR3 sequence (DNA): TGTGCCAGTAGTATAGACAGGCCTAGTTCCAGCGTCTCTGGGGCCAACGTCCTGACTTTC. It is translated as CASSIDRPSSSVSGANVLTF.